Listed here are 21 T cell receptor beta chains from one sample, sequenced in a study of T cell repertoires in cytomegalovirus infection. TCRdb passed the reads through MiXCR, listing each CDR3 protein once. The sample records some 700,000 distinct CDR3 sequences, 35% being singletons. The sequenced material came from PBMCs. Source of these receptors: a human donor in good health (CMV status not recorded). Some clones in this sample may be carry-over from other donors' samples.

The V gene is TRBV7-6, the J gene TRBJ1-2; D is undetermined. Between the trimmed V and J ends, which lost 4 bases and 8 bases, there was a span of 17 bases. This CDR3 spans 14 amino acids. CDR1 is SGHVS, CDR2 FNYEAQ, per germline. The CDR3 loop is CASSSTTGREGYTF. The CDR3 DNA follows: TGTGCCAGCAGCTCGACGACTGGCCGGGAGGGCTACACCTTC.

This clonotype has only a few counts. This CDR3 reads CASSWGLENIQYF. In DNA, the CDR3 is TGTGCCAGTAGTTGGGGACTAGAGAACATTCAGTACTTC. The chain is built from TRBV19 and TRBJ2-4; the match to TRBD2 covers 8 bases. CDR3 length equals 13 residues. V lost 5 bases to trimming and J lost 7 bases; unmatched junction nucleotides: 4. Germline-derived CDR1 and CDR2 are LNHDA and SQIVND (reference sequence).

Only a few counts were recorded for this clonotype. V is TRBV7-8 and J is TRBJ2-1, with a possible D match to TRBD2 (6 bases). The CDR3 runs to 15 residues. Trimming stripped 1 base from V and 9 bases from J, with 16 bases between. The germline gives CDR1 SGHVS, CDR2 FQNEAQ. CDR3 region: CASSLVDRELIEQFF. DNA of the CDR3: TGTGCCAGCAGCTTAGTTGATCGGGAGCTAATTGAGCAGTTCTTC.

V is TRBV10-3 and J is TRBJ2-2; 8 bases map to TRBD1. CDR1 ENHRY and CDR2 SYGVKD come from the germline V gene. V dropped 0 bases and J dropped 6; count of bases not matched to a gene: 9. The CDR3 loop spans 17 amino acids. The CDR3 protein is CAISESRTGQGAGELFF. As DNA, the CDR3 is TGTGCCATCAGTGAGTCCCGGACAGGGCAGGGCGCCGGGGAGCTGTTTTTT.

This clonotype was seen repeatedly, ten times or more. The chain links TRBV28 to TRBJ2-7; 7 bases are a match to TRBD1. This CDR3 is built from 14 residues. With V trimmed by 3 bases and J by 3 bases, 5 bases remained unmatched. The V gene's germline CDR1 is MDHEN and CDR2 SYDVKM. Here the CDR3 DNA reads TGTGCCAGCAGTTTCCGGGGACAGCTCTACGAGCAGTACTTC. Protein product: CASSFRGQLYEQYF.

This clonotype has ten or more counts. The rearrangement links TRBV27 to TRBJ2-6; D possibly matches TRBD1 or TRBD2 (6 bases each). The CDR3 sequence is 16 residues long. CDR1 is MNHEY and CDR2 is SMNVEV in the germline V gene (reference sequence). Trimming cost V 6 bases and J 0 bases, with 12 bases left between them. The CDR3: CASRGGISSGANVLTF. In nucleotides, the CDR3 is TGTGCCAGCAGAGGGGGGATCAGCTCTGGGGCCAACGTCCTGACTTTC.

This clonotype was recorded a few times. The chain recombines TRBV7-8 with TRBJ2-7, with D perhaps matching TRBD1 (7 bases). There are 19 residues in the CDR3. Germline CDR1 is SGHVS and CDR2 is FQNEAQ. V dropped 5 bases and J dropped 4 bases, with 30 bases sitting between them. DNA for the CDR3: TGTGCCAGCAGCATCGACTACAGGGGTGGGAACGGAGGGCTATACGAGCAGTACTTC. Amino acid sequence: CASSIDYRGGNGGLYEQYF.

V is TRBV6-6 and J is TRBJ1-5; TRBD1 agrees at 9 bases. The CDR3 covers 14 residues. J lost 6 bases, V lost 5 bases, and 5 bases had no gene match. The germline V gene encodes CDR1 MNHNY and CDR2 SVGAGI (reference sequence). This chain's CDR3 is CASSIRDRVQPQHF. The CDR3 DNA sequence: TGTGCCAGCAGTATCCGGGACAGGGTTCAGCCCCAGCATTTT.

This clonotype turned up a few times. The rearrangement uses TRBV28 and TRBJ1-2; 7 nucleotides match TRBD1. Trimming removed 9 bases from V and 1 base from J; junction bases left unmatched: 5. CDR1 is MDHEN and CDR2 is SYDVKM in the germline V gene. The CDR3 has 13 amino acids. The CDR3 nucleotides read TGTGCCAGTTCAGGGGGGCATAACTATGGCTACACCTTC. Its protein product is CASSGGHNYGYTF.

The CDR3 spells CASSRSRAYEQYF. CDR3 nucleotides: TGTGCCAGCAGCCGCAGCCGGGCCTACGAGCAGTACTTC. This chain connects TRBV28 to TRBJ2-7, with D uncertain. The CDR3 has 13 amino acids. CDR1 is MDHEN, CDR2 SYDVKM, per germline. Trimming pared 6 bases from V and 2 bases from J, leaving 11 bases between.

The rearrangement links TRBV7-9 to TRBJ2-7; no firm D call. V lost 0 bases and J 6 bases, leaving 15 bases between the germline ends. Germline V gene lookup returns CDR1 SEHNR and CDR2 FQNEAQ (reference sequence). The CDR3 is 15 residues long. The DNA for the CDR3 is TGTGCCAGCAGCTTAGCGGGCGACGAGTGGGTCGAGCAGTACTTC. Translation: CASSLAGDEWVEQYF.

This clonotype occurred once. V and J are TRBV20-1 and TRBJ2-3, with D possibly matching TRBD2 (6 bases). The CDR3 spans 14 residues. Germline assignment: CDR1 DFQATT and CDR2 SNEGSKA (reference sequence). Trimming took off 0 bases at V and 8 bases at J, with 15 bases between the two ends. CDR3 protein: CSARDGGSSGTQYF. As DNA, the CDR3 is TGCAGTGCTAGAGACGGGGGTAGCTCGGGTACGCAGTATTTT.

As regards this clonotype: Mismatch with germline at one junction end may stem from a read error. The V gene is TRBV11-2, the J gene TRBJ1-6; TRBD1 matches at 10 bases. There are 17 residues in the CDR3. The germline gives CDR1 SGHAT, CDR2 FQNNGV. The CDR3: CASSRQGAGSYDSPFHF. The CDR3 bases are TGTGCCAGCAGTCGACAGGGGGCAGGGTCATACGATTCACCCTTCCACTTT.

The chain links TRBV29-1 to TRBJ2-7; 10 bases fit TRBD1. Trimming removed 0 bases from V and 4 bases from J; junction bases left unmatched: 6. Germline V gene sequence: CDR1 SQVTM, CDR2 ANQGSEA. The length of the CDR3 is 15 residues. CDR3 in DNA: TGCAGCGTTGAAGAAAAGGACAGGGGGGTTTACGAGCAGTACTTC. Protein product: CSVEEKDRGVYEQYF.

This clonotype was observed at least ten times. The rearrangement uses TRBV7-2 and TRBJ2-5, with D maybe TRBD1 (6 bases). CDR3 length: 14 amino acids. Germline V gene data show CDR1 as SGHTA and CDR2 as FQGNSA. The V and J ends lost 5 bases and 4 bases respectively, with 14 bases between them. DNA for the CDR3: TGTGCCAGCAGCCTTAATCAGGGGTCAGAGACCCAGTACTTC. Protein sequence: CASSLNQGSETQYF.

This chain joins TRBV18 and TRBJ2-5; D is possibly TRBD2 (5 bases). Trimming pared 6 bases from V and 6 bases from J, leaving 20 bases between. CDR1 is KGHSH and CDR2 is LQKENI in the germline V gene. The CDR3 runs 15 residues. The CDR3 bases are TGTGCCAGCTCCCCTGAAGGCTACGGGGTGAAGACCCAGTACTTC. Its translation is CASSPEGYGVKTQYF.

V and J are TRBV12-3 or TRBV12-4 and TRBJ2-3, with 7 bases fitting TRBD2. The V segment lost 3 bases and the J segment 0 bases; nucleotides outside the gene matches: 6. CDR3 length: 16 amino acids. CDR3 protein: CASSFGAGPSTDTQYF. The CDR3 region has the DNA TGTGCCAGCAGTTTCGGAGCGGGGCCTAGCACAGATACGCAGTATTTT.

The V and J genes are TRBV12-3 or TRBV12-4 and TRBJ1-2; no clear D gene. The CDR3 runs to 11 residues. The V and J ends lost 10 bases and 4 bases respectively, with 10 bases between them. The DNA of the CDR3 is TGTGCCACCAATCAAGGCTATGGCTACACCTTC. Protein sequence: CATNQGYGYTF.

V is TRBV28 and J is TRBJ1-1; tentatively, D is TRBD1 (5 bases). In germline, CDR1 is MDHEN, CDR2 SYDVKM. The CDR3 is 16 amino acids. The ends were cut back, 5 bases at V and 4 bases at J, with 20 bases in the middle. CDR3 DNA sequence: TGTGCCAGCAGTCACCCAGGGTCGGCGGTGGGCACTGAAGCTTTCTTT. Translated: CASSHPGSAVGTEAFF.

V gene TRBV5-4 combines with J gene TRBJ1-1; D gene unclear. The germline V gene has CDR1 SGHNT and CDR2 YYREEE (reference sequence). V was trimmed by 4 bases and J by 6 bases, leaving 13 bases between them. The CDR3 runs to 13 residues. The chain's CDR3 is CASSNPRVPEAFF. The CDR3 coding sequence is TGTGCCAGCAGCAATCCGCGGGTCCCTGAAGCTTTCTTT.

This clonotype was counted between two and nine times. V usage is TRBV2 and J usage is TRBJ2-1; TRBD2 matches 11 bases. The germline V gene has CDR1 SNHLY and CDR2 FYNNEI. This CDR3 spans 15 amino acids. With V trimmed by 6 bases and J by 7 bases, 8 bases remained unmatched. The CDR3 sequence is CASRANSGGANEQFF. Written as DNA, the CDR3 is TGTGCCAGCAGGGCGAATAGCGGGGGGGCTAATGAGCAGTTCTTC.